This T cell receptor (beta chain) was sequenced in a study of human T cells and chemical hapten exposure. Study-wide background: Patients had diphenylcyclopropenone applied to the scalp weekly throughout the approximately 22-week study.

Time point described: pre-sensitization, week 0. Sample treatment: therapeutic diphenylcyclopropenone sensitization with weekly scalp DPC. The authors' total RNA extraction used unfractionated whole blood. Notes on this clonotype: Its antigen is currently unknown.

Individual cDNA molecules (in the library) carried attached unique molecular identifiers. TCRdb re-called the RACE reads through MiXCR, storing one row per CDR3 protein. The sample lists about 120,000 distinct CDR3 sequences, less than 15% occurring once. Broader study findings: No shift was seen in TCRs above 1 in 1000 frequency with DPC sensitization.

V lost 2 bases to trimming and J lost 11 bases; unmatched junction nucleotides: 12. The length of the CDR3 is 15 residues. Germline V gene data show CDR1 as MNHNY and CDR2 as SVGAGI (reference sequence). The sample was whole blood, taken in connection with sensitization to the hapten diphenylcyclopropenone (DPC). The TCR originated in a woman under 30 with alopecia areata. Some clones in this sample may be carry-over from other donors' samples. This chain connects TRBV6-6 to TRBJ2-4, with 7 nucleotides matching TRBD1. CDR3 sequence: CASSYVGQANRVQYF. CDR3 bases: TGTGCCAGCAGTTACGTCGGACAGGCCAATAGGGTTCAGTACTTC.